This T cell receptor (beta chain) was identified during a study of cytomegalovirus exposure and HLA in healthy donors. The V gene's germline CDR1 is MNHNS and CDR2 SASEGT. This CDR3 has 17 amino acids. The V end was cut by 4 bases, the J end by 2 bases, with 19 bases between. Primers: 60 Vbeta forward and 13 Jbeta reverse. Profiling relied on immunoSEQ multiplex PCR, and the TCRdb table lists in-frame clones only, not all of them. The profile shows hundreds of thousands of clones, 78% of them singletons. Regarding this clone: Its antigen is not identified.

Findings of the study overall: An analysis was carried out later, and it reportedly showed fewer N-insertions in an Asian-associated ancestry cluster than the approximately 660-donor mean. Some V segments, TRBV6-2 and TRBV6-3 among them, were indistinguishable and were therefore excluded. Within an earlier analysis, most TCR beta V segments proved productive either about 90% or about 30% of the time. The listing of fewer than 200 TCR beta chains classed them as cytomegalovirus-associated.

This chain uses TRBV6-1 with TRBJ2-3, with D possibly matching TRBD2 (6 bases). The receptor comes from a male donor in good health and CMV-seronegative. The specimen sequenced was PBMCs. The CDR3 bases are TGTGCCAGCAGTGCGAACCCGCGGGACGCCTTCACAGATACGCAGTATTTT. This codes for CASSANPRDAFTDTQYF.